This TCR beta chain was retrieved from a study of cytomegalovirus exposure and HLA in healthy donors. Whole-study findings and limits: Cytomegalovirus association was listed for around 180 TCR beta chains.

Notes on this clone: As yet, its antigen is unknown.

The PCR was carried out with 60 Vbeta primers and 13 Jbeta primers. TCRdb's table, derived via immunoSEQ multiplex PCR, lists solely in-frame clones and lacks some. The repertoire holds about 190,000 clones, with around four fifths as singletons. Trimming left V 4 bases short and J 1 base short, with 18 bases between. Germline-derived CDR1 and CDR2 are SGHRS and YFSETQ. The CDR3 is 16 amino acids. This chain links TRBV5-1 with TRBJ2-7; perhaps TRBD2 as D (6 bases). The sample taken for sequencing was PBMCs. This receptor was identified in a woman between 45 and 65 years old in good health and CMV-seropositive. The DNA of the CDR3 is TGCGCCAGCAGCCATGGAGGGGTAGGAGCTTCCTACGAGCAGTACTTC. Protein product: CASSHGGVGASYEQYF.